This TCR beta chain was obtained from a study of shared clonotypes between healthy human individuals. The study, taken as a whole, reports: All-four-donor shared clonotypes had higher generation probabilities than non-shared clonotypes did. Approximately 4.6% of naive CD4 clonotypes were shared across four donors. Relative to memory subsets, naive subsets generally showed larger estimated richness.

The CDR3 has 15 residues. CDR1 and CDR2 from the germline V gene are MNHEY and SMNVEV (reference sequence). The V gene lost 8 bases and the J gene lost 4 bases, with 21 bases spanning the gap. Points on this clone: Antigen specificity is unknown.

As originally analysed: Filtering was not the same, since immunoSEQ gave junction-only sequences without quality scores. Repertoires were generated with immunoSEQ multiplex PCR, while TCRdb's copy carries only in-frame clones and drops some. V and J calls and clone size follow that table, whereas D and trimming were derived from the DNA. The table records about 2.4 million clones, over 85% of them present only once. This clonotype originated in a man aged 18 to 29 in good health. Sequencing input: naive CD4+ T cells sorted from blood. Subset denoted: CD45RA+ positively selected. The chain combines TRBV27 with TRBJ2-7; D call uncertain. The CDR3 nucleotides are TGTGCCAGCGCCTCTGGTAGAACGGTAGGGTACGAGCAGTACTTC. It translates to CASASGRTVGYEQYF.